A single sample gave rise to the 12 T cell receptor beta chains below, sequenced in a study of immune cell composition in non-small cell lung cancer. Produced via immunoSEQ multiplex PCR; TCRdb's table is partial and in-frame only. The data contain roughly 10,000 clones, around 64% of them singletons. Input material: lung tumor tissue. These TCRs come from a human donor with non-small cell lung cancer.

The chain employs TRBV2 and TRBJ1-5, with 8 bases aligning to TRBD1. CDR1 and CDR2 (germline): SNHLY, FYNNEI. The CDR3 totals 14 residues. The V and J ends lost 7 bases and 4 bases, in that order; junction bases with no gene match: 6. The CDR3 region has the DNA TGTGCCAGCACCTCAGGGGGCGTTAATCAGCCCCAGCATTTT. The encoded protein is CASTSGGVNQPQHF.

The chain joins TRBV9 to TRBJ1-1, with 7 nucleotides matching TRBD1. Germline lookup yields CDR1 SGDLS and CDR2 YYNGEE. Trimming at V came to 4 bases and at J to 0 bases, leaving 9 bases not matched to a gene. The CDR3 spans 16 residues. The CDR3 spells CASSSYRGAMNTEAFF. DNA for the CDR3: TGTGCCAGCAGCTCGTACAGGGGCGCAATGAACACTGAAGCTTTCTTT. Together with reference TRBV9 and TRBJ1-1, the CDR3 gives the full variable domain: DSGVTQTPKHLITATGQRVTLRCSPRSGDLSVYWYQQSLDQGLQFLIQYYNGEERAKGNILERFSAQQFPDLHSELNLSSLELGDSALYFCASSSYRGAMNTEAFFGQGTRLTVV.

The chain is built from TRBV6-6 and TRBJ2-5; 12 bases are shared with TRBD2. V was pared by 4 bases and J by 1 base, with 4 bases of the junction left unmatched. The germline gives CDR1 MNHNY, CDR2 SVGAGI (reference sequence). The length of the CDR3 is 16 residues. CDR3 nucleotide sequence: TGTGCCAGCAGTTTCGGACTAGCGGGGCTCCAAGAGACCCAGTACTTC. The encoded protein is CASSFGLAGLQETQYF.

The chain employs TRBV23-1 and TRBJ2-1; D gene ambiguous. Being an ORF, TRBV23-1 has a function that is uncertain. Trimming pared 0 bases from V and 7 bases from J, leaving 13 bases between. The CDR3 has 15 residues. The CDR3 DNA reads TGCGCCAGCAGTCAATCTCGTAGCCAGTTAAATGAGCAGTTCTTC. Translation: CASSQSRSQLNEQFF.

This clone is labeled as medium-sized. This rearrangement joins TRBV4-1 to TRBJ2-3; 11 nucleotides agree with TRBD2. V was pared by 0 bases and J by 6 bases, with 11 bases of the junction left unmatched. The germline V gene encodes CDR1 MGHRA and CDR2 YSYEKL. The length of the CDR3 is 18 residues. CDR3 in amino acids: CASSQDPPLAGGGDTQYF. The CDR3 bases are TGCGCCAGCAGCCAAGACCCCCCTCTAGCGGGGGGTGGGGATACGCAGTATTTT.

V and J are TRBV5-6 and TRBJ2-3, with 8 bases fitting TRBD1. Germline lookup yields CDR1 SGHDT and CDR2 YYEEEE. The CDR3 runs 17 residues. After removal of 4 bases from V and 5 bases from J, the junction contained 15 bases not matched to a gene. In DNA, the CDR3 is TGTGCCAGCAGCAACACCGGGACAGGCTTTTCGGGAGATACGCAGTATTTT. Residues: CASSNTGTGFSGDTQYF. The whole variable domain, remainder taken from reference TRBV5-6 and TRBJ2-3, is DAGVTQSPTHLIKTRGQQVTLRCSPKSGHDTVSWYQQALGQGPQFIFQYYEEEERQRGNFPDRFSGHQFPNYSSELNVNALLLGDSALYLCASSNTGTGFSGDTQYFGPGTRLTVL.

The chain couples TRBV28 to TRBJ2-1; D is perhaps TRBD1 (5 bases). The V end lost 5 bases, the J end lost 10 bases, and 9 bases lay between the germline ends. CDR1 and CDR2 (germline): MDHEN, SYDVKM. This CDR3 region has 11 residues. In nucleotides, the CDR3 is TGTGCCAGCAGTACCAACAGGGAGCAGTTCTTC. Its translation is CASSTNREQFF.

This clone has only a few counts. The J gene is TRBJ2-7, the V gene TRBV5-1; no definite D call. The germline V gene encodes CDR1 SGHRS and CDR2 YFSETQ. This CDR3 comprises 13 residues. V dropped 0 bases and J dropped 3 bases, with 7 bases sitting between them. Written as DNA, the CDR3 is TGCGCCAGCAGCTTGGATCAGAACTACGAGCAGTACTTC. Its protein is CASSLDQNYEQYF.

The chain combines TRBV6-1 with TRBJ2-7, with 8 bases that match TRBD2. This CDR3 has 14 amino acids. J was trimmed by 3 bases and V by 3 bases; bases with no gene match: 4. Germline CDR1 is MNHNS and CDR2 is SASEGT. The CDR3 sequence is CASSDIGRGYEQYF. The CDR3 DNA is TGTGCCAGCAGTGATATCGGGAGGGGCTACGAGCAGTACTTC.

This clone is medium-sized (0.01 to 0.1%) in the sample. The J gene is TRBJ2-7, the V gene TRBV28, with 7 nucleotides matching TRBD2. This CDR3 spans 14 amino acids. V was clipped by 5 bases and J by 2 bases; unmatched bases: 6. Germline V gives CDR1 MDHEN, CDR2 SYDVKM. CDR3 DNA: TGTGCCAGCAGTCCAGCTAGCGGACCCTACGAGCAGTACTTC. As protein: CASSPASGPYEQYF.

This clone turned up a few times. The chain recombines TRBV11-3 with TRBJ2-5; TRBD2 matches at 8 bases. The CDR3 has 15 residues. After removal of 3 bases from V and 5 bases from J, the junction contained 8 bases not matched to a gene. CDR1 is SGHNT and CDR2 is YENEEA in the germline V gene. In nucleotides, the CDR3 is TGTGCCAGCAGCTTGTCCGGGAGGGCCCGTGAGACCCAGTACTTC. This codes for CASSLSGRARETQYF.

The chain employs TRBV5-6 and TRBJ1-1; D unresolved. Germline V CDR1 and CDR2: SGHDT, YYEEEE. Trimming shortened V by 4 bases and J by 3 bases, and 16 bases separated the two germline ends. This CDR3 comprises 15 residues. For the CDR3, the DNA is TGTGCCAGCAGCCCTGTGACCCGGCGGGACACTGAAGCTTTCTTT. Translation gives CASSPVTRRDTEAFF.